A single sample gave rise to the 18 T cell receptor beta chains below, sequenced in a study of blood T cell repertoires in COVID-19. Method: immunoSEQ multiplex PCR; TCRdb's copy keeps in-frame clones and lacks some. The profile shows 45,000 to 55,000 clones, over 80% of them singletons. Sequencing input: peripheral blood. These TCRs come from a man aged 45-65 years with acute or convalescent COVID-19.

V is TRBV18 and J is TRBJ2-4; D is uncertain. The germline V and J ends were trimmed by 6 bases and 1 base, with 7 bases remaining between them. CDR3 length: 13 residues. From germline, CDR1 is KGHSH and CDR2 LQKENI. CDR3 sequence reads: CASSSAAKNIQYF. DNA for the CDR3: TGTGCCAGCTCCTCAGCGGCCAAAAACATTCAGTACTTC.

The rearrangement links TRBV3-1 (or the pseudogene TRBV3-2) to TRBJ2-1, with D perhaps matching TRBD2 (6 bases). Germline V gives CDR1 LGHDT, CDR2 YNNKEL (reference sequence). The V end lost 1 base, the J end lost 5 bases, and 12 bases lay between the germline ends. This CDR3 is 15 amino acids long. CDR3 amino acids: CASSQGRSGNNEQFF. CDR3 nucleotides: TGTGCCAGCAGCCAAGGCCGTAGCGGCAACAATGAGCAGTTCTTC.

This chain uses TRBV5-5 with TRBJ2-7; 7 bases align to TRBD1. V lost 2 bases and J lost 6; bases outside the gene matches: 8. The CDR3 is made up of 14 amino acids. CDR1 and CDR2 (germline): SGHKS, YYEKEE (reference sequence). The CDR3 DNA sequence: TGTGCCAGCAGCTTTAACCCGGGACAGACCGAGCAGTACTTC. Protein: CASSFNPGQTEQYF.

DNA for the CDR3: TGTGCCAGCAGCCCTGGACAGGGCAGCTACGAGCAGTACTTC. It yields the protein CASSPGQGSYEQYF. The chain is built from TRBV3-1 (or the pseudogene TRBV3-2) and TRBJ2-7, with 8 bases aligning to TRBD1. The CDR3 has 14 residues. Germline-derived CDR1 and CDR2 are LGHDT and YNNKEL (reference sequence). V shed 4 bases, J shed 3 bases, and the junction held 5 bases outside the gene matches.

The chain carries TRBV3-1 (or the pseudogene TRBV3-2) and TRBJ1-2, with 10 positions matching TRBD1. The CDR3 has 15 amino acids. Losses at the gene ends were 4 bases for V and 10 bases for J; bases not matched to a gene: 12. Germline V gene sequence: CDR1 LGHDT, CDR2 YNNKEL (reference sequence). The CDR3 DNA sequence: TGTGCCAGCAGCCCAAACCCGGGACAGGGGACGGACTACACCTTC. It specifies CASSPNPGQGTDYTF.

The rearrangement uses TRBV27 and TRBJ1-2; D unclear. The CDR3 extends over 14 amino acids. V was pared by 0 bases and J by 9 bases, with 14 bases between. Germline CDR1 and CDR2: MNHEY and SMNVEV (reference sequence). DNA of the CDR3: TGTGCCAGCAGTTTATCAGGGTACGAGACTAGCTACACCTTC. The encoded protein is CASSLSGYETSYTF.

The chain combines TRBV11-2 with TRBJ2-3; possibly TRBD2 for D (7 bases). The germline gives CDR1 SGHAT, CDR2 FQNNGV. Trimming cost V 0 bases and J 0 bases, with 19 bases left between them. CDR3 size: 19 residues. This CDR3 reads CASSLDQGGGRASTDTQYF. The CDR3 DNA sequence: TGTGCCAGCAGCTTAGACCAAGGGGGGGGCAGGGCGAGCACAGATACGCAGTATTTT.

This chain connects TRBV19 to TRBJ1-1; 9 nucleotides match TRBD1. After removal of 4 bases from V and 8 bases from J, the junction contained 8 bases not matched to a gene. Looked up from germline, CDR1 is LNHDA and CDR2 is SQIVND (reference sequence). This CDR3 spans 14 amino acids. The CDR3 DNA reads TGTGCCAGTAGTACCCGGGACAGGGTTTCGGAAGCTTTCTTT. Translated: CASSTRDRVSEAFF.

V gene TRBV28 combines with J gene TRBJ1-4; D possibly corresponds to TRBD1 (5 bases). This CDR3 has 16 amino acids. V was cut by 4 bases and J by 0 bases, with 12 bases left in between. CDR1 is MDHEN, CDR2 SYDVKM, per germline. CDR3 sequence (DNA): TGTGCCAGCAGTTCCCTGGGGGGGGCAACTAATGAAAAACTGTTTTTT. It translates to CASSSLGGATNEKLFF.

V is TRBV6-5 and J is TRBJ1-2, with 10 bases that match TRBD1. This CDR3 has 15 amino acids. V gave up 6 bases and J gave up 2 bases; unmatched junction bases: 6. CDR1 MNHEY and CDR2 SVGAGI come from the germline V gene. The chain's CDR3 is CASRIMTGGNYGYTF. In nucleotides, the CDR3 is TGTGCCAGCAGGATAATGACAGGGGGCAACTATGGCTACACCTTC.

CDR3: CASLVDSYNSPLHF. CDR3 nucleotide sequence: TGTGCCAGCCTAGTGGACAGCTATAATTCACCCCTCCACTTT. The chain carries TRBV6-5 and TRBJ1-6; perhaps TRBD1 as D (6 bases). Germline V lookup: CDR1 MNHEY, CDR2 SVGAGI. The V end lost 8 bases, the J end lost 3 bases, and 11 bases lay between the germline ends. The CDR3 contains 14 residues.

DNA for the CDR3: TGTGCCAGCAGCTTGGATCTAGCGGGAGGCCCCTACTACAATGAGCAGTTCTTC. Translation: CASSLDLAGGPYYNEQFF. The V call is TRBV5-6, the J call TRBJ2-1; 11 positions match TRBD2. V lost 0 bases and J lost 3; bases outside the gene matches: 8. CDR1 is SGHDT, CDR2 YYEEEE, per germline. This CDR3 region has 18 residues.

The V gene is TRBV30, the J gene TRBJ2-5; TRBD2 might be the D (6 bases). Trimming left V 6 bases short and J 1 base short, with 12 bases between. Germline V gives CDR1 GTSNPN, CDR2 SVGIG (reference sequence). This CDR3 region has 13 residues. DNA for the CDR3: TGTGCCTGCCCTGGACTATTCCAAGAGACCCAGTACTTC. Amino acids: CACPGLFQETQYF.

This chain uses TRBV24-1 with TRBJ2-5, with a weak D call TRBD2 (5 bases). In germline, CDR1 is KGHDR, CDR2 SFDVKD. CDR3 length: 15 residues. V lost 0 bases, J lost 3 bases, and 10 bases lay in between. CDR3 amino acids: CATSDLLSGKETQYF. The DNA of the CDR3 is TGTGCCACCAGTGATTTGCTCTCCGGGAAAGAGACCCAGTACTTC.

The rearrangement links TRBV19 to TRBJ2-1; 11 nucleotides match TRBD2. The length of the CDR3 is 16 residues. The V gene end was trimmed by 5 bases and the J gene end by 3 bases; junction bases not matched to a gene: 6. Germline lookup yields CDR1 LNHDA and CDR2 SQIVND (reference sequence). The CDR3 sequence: CASSYRGTSGYNEQFF. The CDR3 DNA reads TGTGCCAGTAGTTACAGGGGGACTAGCGGCTACAATGAGCAGTTCTTC.

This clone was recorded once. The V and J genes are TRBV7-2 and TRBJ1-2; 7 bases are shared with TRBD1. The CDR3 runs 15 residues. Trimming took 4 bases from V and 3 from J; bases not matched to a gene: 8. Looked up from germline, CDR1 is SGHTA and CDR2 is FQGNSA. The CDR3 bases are TGTGCCAGCAGCTCTCTTGACAGGGCTCACTATGGCTACACCTTC. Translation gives CASSSLDRAHYGYTF.

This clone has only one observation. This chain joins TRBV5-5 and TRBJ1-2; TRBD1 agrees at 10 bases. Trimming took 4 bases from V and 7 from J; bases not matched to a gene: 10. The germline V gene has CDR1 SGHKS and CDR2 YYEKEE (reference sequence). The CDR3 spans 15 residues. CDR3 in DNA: TGTGCCAGCAGCCCTAGACAGGGGGCCCCAAGTGGCTACACCTTC. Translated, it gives CASSPRQGAPSGYTF.

This CDR3 is CASSLHGSYGYTF. The DNA of the CDR3 is TGTGCCAGCAGTTTACACGGGTCCTATGGCTACACCTTC. V gene TRBV27 combines with J gene TRBJ1-2; D remains ambiguous. The CDR3 runs 13 residues. Germline V lookup: CDR1 MNHEY, CDR2 SMNVEV (reference sequence). The germline V and J ends were trimmed by 2 bases and 4 bases, with 8 bases remaining between them.